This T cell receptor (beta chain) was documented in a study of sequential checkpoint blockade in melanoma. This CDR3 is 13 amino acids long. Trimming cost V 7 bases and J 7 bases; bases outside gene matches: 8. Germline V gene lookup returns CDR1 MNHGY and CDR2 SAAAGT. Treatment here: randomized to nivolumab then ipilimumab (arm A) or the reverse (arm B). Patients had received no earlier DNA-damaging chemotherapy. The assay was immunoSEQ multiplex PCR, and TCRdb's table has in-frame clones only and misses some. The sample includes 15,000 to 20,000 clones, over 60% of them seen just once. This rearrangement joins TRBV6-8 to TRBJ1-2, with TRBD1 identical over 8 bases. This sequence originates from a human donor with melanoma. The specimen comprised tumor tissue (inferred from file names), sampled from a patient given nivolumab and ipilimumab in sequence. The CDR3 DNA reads TGTGCCAGCACCCCACAGGGGGTCACTGGCTACACCTTC. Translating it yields CASTPQGVTGYTF.